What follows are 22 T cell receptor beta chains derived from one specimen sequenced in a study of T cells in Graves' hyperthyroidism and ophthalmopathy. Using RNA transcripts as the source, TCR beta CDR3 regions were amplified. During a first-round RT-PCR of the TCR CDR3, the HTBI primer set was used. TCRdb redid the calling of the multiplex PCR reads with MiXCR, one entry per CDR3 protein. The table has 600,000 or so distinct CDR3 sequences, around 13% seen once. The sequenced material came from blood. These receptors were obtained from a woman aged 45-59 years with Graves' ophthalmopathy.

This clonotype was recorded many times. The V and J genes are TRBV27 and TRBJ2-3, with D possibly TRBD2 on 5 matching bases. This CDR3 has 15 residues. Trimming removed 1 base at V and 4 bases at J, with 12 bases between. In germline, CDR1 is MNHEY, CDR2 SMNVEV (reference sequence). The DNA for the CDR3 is TGTGCCAGCAGTTTATTGCTAGCCCGCCCAGATACGCAGTATTTT. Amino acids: CASSLLLARPDTQYF.

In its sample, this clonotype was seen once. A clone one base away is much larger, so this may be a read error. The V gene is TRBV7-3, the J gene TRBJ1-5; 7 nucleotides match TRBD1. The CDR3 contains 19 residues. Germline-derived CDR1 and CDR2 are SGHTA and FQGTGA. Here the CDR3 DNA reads TGTGCCATCAGCTTTTTCCCGCCTCTCGACAGGGATGGCAATCAGCCCCAGCATTTT. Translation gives CAISFFPPLDRDGNQPQHF.

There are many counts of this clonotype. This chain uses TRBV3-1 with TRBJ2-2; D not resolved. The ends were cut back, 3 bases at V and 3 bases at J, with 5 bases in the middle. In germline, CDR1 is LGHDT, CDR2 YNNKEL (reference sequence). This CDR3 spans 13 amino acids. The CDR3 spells CASSHRYTGELFF. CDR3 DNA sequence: TGTGCCAGCAGCCACAGATACACCGGGGAGCTGTTTTTT.

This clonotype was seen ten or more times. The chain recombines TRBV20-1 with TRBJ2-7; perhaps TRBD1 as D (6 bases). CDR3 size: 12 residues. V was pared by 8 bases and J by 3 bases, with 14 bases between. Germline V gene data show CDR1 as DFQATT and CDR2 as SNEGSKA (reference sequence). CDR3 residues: CSTRGWGYEQYF. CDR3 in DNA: TGCAGTACCAGGGGTTGGGGCTACGAGCAGTACTTC.

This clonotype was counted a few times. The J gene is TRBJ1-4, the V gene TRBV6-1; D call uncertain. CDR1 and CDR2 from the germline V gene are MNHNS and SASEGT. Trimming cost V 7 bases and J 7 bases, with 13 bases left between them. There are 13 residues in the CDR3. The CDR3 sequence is CASIVGDGEKLFF. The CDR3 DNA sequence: TGTGCCAGCATTGTCGGGGATGGTGAAAAACTGTTTTTT.

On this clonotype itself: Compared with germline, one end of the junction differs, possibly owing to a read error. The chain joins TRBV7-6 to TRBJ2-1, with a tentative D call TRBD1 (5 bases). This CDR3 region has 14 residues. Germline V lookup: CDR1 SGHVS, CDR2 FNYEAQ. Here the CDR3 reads CASSPKWGDNGQFF. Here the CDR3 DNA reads TGTGCCAGCAGCCCGAAGTGGGGCGACAATGGGCAGTTCTTC.

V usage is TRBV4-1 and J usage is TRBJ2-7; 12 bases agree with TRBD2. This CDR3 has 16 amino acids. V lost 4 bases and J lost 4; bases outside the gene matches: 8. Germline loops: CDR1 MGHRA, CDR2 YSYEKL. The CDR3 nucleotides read TGCGCCAGCAGCCTTACGACTAGCGGGAGCCATTACGAGCAGTACTTC. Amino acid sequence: CASSLTTSGSHYEQYF.

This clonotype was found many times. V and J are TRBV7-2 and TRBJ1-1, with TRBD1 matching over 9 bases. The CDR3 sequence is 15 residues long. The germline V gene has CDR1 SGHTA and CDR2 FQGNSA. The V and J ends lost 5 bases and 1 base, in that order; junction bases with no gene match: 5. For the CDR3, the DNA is TGTGCCAGCAGCCCTCACAGGGGGCCGAACACTGAAGCTTTCTTT. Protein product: CASSPHRGPNTEAFF.

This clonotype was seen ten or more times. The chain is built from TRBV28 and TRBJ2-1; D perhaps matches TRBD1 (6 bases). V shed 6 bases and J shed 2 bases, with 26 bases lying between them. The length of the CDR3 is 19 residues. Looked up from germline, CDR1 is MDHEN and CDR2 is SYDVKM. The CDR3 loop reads CASSTLNRSGVHAYNEQFF. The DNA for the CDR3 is TGTGCCAGCAGCACCCTTAATAGATCAGGGGTCCATGCCTACAATGAGCAGTTCTTC.

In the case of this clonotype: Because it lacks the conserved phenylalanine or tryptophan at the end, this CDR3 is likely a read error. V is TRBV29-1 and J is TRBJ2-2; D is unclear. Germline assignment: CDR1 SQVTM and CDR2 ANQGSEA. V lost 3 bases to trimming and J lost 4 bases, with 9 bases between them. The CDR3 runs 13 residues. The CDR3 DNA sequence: TGCAGCGTTGATTTAACTACCACCGGGGAGCTGTTTCTT. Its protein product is CSVDLTTTGELFL.

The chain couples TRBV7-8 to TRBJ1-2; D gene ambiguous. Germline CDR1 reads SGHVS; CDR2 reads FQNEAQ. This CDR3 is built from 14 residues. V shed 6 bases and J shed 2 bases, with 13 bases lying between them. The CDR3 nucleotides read TGTGCCAGCAGGCCTCTTGCGGGGAACTATGGCTACACCTTC. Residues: CASRPLAGNYGYTF.

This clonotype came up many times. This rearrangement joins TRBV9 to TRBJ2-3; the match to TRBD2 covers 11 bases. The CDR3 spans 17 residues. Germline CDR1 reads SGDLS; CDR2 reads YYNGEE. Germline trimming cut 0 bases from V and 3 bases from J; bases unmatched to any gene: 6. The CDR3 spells CASSVALAGGGTDTQYF. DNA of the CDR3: TGTGCCAGCAGCGTAGCGCTAGCGGGAGGAGGGACAGATACGCAGTATTTT.

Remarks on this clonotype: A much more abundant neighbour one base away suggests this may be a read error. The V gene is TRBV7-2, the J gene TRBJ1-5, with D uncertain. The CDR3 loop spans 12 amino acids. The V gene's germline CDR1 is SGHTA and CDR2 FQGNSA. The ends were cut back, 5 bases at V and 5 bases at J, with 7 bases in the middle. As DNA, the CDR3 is TGTGCCAGCAGCCAAAACGATCAGCCCCAGCATTTT. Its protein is CASSQNDQPQHF.

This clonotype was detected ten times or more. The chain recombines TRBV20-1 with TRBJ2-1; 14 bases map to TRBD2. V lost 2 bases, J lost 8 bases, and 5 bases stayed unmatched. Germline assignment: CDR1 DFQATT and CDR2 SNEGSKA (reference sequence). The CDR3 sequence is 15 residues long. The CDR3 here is CSARLGLAGDYEQFF. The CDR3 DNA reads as TGCAGTGCTAGATTGGGACTAGCGGGAGACTATGAGCAGTTCTTC.

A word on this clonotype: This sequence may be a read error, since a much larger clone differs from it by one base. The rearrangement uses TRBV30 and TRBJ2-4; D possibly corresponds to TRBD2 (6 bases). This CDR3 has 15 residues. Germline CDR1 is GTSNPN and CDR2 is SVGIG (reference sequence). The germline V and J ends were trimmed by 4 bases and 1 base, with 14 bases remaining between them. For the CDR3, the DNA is TGTGCCTGGACCCAAGGGAGGAGTGCCAAAAACATTCAGTACTTC. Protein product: CAWTQGRSAKNIQYF.

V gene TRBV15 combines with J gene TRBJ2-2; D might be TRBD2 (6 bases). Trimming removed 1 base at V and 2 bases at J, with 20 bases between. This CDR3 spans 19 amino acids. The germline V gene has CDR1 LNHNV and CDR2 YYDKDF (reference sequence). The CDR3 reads CATSRVKVGRAGNTGELFF. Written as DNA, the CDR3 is TGTGCCACCAGCAGAGTTAAAGTGGGCCGGGCGGGAAACACCGGGGAGCTGTTTTTT.

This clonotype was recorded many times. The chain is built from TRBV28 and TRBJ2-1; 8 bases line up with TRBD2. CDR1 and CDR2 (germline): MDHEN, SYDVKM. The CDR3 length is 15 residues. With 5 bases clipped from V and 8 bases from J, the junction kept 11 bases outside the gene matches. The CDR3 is CASSTSGPGRDEQFF. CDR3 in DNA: TGTGCCAGCAGTACTAGCGGACCCGGGAGGGATGAGCAGTTCTTC.

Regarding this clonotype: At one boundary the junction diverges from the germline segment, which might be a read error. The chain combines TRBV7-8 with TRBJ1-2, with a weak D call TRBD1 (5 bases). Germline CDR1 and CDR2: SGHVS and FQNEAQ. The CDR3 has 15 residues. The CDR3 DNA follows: TGTACCAGCAGCTTAGTCGACAGCTCTAACTATGGCTACACCTTC. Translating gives CTSSLVDSSNYGYTF.

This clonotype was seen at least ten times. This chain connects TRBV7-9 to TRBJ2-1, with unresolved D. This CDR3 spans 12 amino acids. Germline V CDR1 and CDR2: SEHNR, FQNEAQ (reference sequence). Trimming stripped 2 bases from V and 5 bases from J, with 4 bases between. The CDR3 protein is CASSLPNNEQFF. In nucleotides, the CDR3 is TGTGCCAGCAGCTTACCCAACAATGAGCAGTTCTTC. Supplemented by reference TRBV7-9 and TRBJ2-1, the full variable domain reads DTGVSQNPRHKITKRGQNVTFRCDPISEHNRLYWYRQTLGQGPEFLTYFQNEAQLEKSRLLSDRFSAERPKGSFSTLEIQRTEQGDSAMYLCASSLPNNEQFFGPGTRLTVL.

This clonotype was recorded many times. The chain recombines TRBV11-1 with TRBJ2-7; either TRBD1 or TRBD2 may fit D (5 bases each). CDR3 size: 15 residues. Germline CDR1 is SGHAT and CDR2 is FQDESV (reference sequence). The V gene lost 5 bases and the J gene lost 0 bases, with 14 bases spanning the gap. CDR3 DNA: TGTGCCAGCAGCCCCCGGGACCGCAACTCCTACGAGCAGTACTTC. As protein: CASSPRDRNSYEQYF.

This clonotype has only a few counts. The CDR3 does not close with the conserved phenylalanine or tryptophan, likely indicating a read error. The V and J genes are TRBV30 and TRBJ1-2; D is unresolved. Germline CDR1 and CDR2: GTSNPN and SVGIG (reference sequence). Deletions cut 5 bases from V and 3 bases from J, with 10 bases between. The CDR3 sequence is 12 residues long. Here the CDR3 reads CAWGRTHYGYTV. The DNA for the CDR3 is TGTGCCTGGGGACGGACTCACTATGGCTACACCGTC.

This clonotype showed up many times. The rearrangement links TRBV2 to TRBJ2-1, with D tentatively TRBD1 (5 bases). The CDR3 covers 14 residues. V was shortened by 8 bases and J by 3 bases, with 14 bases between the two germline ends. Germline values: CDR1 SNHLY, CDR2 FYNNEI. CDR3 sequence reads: CASLRQGVYNEQFF. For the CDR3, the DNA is TGTGCCAGCTTGCGACAAGGGGTCTACAATGAGCAGTTCTTC.